Each of the 29 T cell receptor beta chains below was sequenced from the same sample in a study of early T cells in non-severe SARS-CoV-2 infection. TCRdb re-called the 5' RACE reads with MiXCR, one entry per CDR3 protein. The table records 40,000 to 45,000 distinct CDR3 sequences, roughly 6% of them present only once. The input for sequencing was whole blood, taken at baseline. Receptors originate from an adult who was a healthcare worker with PCR-confirmed SARS-CoV-2 infection or an uninfected control (not recorded which).

This clonotype was recorded a few times. This rearrangement joins TRBV18 to TRBJ1-1, with a weak D call TRBD1 (5 bases). Trimming stripped 1 base from V and 0 bases from J, with 6 bases between. CDR3 length: 14 residues. Germline V CDR1 and CDR2: KGHSH, LQKENI. CDR3 DNA sequence: TGTGCCAGCTCACCACAGGGGTTGAACACTGAAGCTTTCTTT. It translates to CASSPQGLNTEAFF. The complete variable domain, with remaining parts taken from reference TRBV18 and TRBJ1-1, reads NAGVMQNPRHLVRRRGQEARLRCSPMKGHSHVYWYRQLPEEGLKFMVYLQKENIIDESGMPKERFSAEFPKEGPSILRIQQVVRGDSAAYFCASSPQGLNTEAFFGQGTRLTVV.

The CDR3 is CSASPPGQGRNEQYF. CDR3 bases: TGCAGTGCTAGCCCCCCGGGACAGGGCCGAAACGAGCAGTACTTC. The chain combines TRBV20-1 with TRBJ2-7; the match to TRBD1 covers 9 bases. V lost 3 bases and J lost 5; bases outside the gene matches: 11. This CDR3 has 15 residues. Germline V gene lookup returns CDR1 DFQATT and CDR2 SNEGSKA (reference sequence).

This clonotype was seen many times. The chain joins TRBV30 to TRBJ1-1; TRBD1 matches at 7 bases. J lost 11 bases, V lost 1 base, and 7 bases had no gene match. The CDR3 is made up of 12 amino acids. CDR1 is GTSNPN, CDR2 SVGIG, per germline (reference sequence). The CDR3 reads CAWSGQGQKAFF. The CDR3 DNA reads as TGTGCCTGGAGTGGACAGGGCCAGAAGGCTTTCTTT.

This clonotype occurred many times. The chain carries TRBV18 and TRBJ1-6; the D is unclear. The CDR3 has 17 amino acids. Germline V gene lookup returns CDR1 KGHSH and CDR2 LQKENI. V shed 0 bases and J shed 13 bases, with 22 bases lying between them. The CDR3, as DNA: TGTGCCAGCTCACCACCGGAGCGGCGCCTGAGTAGTACGCCCCTCCACTTT. It encodes CASSPPERRLSSTPLHF.

This clonotype has ten or more counts. The rearrangement uses TRBV10-3 and TRBJ2-7, with D unresolved. Trimming took off 0 bases at V and 3 bases at J, with 9 bases between the two ends. The germline V gene encodes CDR1 ENHRY and CDR2 SYGVKD. There are 14 residues in the CDR3. CDR3 DNA: TGTGCCATCAGTGAGTCGTCGCCTTTCTACGAGCAGTACTTC. Protein sequence: CAISESSPFYEQYF.

In this sample, this clonotype turned up a few times. The rearrangement uses TRBV27 and TRBJ1-2; TRBD1 agrees at 9 bases. In germline, CDR1 is MNHEY, CDR2 SMNVEV (reference sequence). The CDR3 has 14 amino acids. V was clipped by 5 bases and J by 4 bases; unmatched bases: 5. CDR3 bases: TGTGCCAGCAGTGCACAGGGGGCAGCCTATGGCTACACCTTC. This translates into CASSAQGAAYGYTF.

The V and J genes are TRBV28 and TRBJ1-2; a weak D match, TRBD1 (5 bases). Germline V gives CDR1 MDHEN, CDR2 SYDVKM. Trimming took 3 bases from V and 6 from J, leaving 14 bases between them. The CDR3 covers 14 residues. As DNA, the CDR3 is TGTGCCAGCAGTTTCGTCAGCAGGGAAAATGGCTACACCTTC. This translates into CASSFVSRENGYTF.

The chain joins TRBV5-1 to TRBJ1-3, with a weak D call TRBD1 (5 bases). The CDR3 is 15 amino acids. The germline V gene encodes CDR1 SGHRS and CDR2 YFSETQ. The V and J ends lost 0 bases and 2 bases respectively, with 9 bases between them. This chain's CDR3 is CASSLDQGTGNTIYF. The CDR3 bases are TGCGCCAGCAGCTTGGATCAGGGCACTGGAAACACCATATATTTT.

This clonotype was picked up a small number of times. CDR3 protein: CASSRTGNTIYF. The CDR3 DNA sequence: TGTGCCAGCAGTCGGACTGGAAACACCATATATTTT. The chain employs TRBV7-2 and TRBJ1-3; D is unclear. V was trimmed by 6 bases and J by 2 bases, leaving 5 bases between them. The CDR3 spans 12 residues. Germline CDR1 SGHTA, CDR2 FQGNSA.

The V and J genes are TRBV30 and TRBJ1-6; 7 nucleotides align to TRBD1. Germline V gives CDR1 GTSNPN, CDR2 SVGIG (reference sequence). The CDR3 is 14 residues long. Unmatched junction bases numbered 5, after V lost 4 bases and J lost 5 bases. The CDR3 spells CAWKQGQHNSPLHF. CDR3 nucleotides: TGTGCCTGGAAGCAGGGACAGCATAATTCACCCCTCCACTTT.

This clonotype was found many times. The chain carries TRBV20-1 and TRBJ2-2; either TRBD1 or TRBD2 may fit D (6 bases each). The length of the CDR3 is 16 residues. V was clipped by 4 bases and J by 5 bases, with 20 bases between them. Germline assignment: CDR1 DFQATT and CDR2 SNEGSKA (reference sequence). The CDR3 protein is CSAIGGRREGTGELFF. CDR3 nucleotides: TGCAGTGCTATCGGGGGCCGTCGCGAAGGAACCGGGGAGCTGTTTTTT.

This clonotype was recorded a few times. The chain employs TRBV7-2 and TRBJ2-2, with 7 bases matching TRBD2. V shed 1 base and J 1 base; nucleotides not matched to a gene: 3. Germline V CDR1 and CDR2: SGHTA, FQGNSA. The CDR3 is made up of 16 amino acids. The CDR3 bases are TGTGCCAGCAGCTTAGTCCCTAGCGGGAACACCGGGGAGCTGTTTTTT. Amino acids: CASSLVPSGNTGELFF.

The J gene is TRBJ1-3, the V gene TRBV6-5; 9 positions match TRBD1. With V trimmed by 0 bases and J by 1 base, 1 base remained unmatched. This CDR3 is built from 16 residues. Germline assignment: CDR1 MNHEY and CDR2 SVGAGI. CDR3 in amino acids: CASSYSGTGSGNTIYF. The CDR3 nucleotides read TGTGCCAGCAGTTACTCAGGGACAGGGTCTGGAAACACCATATATTTT.

In this sample, this clonotype turned up many times. The chain couples TRBV6-5 to TRBJ1-3; 8 bases match TRBD1. The CDR3 totals 13 residues. The germline CDR1 and CDR2 sequences are MNHEY and SVGAGI. V trimming: 7 bases; J trimming: 7 bases; junction bases outside the gene matches: 6. The DNA for the CDR3 is TGTGCCAGCAAGATGACAGGGGACAACACCATATATTTT. As protein: CASKMTGDNTIYF.

This clonotype has at least ten counts. DNA of the CDR3: TGTGCCAGCACTGGAAGGACAGTTAACACCGGGGAGCTGTTTTTT. Its translation: CASTGRTVNTGELFF. This chain links TRBV2 with TRBJ2-2; tentative D call: TRBD1 (6 bases). Germline loops: CDR1 SNHLY, CDR2 FYNNEI. The CDR3 contains 15 residues. The germline V and J ends were trimmed by 7 bases and 2 bases, with 14 bases remaining between them.

This clonotype was picked up many times. This chain links TRBV12-3 or TRBV12-4 with TRBJ2-2, with D possibly being TRBD1 or TRBD2 (5 bases each). CDR3 length equals 18 residues. V lost 7 bases and J lost 3, with 24 bases in between. This chain's CDR3 is CASTPTLHRDRDTGELFF. The CDR3 DNA reads as TGTGCCAGCACCCCAACATTACACCGGGACCGAGACACCGGGGAGCTGTTTTTT.

The sample holds a few counts of this clonotype. This rearrangement joins TRBV27 to TRBJ2-7; 11 bases fit TRBD1. The CDR3 is made up of 16 amino acids. Losses at the gene ends were 5 bases for V and 3 bases for J; bases not matched to a gene: 9. CDR1 and CDR2 (germline): MNHEY, SMNVEV (reference sequence). Here the CDR3 reads CASSPTPGQGDYEQYF. The CDR3 bases are TGTGCCAGCAGTCCTACCCCGGGACAGGGGGACTACGAGCAGTACTTC.

This clonotype was seen a handful of times. V and J are TRBV19 and TRBJ1-5; no definite D call. The CDR3 runs to 15 residues. The V and J ends lost 6 bases and 1 base respectively, with 13 bases between them. The germline gives CDR1 LNHDA, CDR2 SQIVND (reference sequence). In DNA, the CDR3 is TGTGCCAGTAGAAAGGGTGCGAGAAGCAATCAGCCCCAGCATTTT. This encodes CASRKGARSNQPQHF.

This clonotype was detected a few times. This sequence joins TRBV6-2 or TRBV6-3 and TRBJ2-7, with 10 bases lining up with TRBD1. This CDR3 is 12 amino acids long. Germline CDR1 and CDR2: MNHEY and SVGEGT. V was pared by 11 bases and J by 6 bases, with 7 bases of the junction left unmatched. CDR3 amino acids: CAGGDRGGEQYF. The CDR3 DNA reads TGTGCCGGAGGGGACAGGGGTGGCGAGCAGTACTTC.

V gene TRBV28 combines with J gene TRBJ2-7; D is possibly TRBD2 (5 bases). The CDR3 has 16 residues. The V end was cut by 5 bases, the J end by 11 bases, with 28 bases between. Germline CDR1 MDHEN, CDR2 SYDVKM. The CDR3 nucleotides are TGTGCCAGCAGTACCCCGTTGAGGGAAGTGAAATTGGCGGAGTACTTC. This gives the protein CASSTPLREVKLAEYF.

About this clonotype: A clone one base away is much larger, so this may be a read error. The CDR3 region has the DNA TGTGCCAGCTCACCTCAGGGTTCGGGGACTAATGAAAAACCGTTTTTT. It translates to CASSPQGSGTNEKPFF. The chain carries TRBV18 and TRBJ1-4; tentative D call: TRBD1 (5 bases). This CDR3 is built from 16 residues. Germline V lookup: CDR1 KGHSH, CDR2 LQKENI.

This clonotype appeared a few times. The V and J genes are TRBV7-2 and TRBJ1-4; 9 bases map to TRBD1. The germline V gene has CDR1 SGHTA and CDR2 FQGNSA. Unmatched junction bases numbered 9, after V lost 5 bases and J lost 8 bases. The CDR3 covers 15 residues. DNA of the CDR3: TGTGCCAGCAGCCCGACCGGGACAGGGAAGGAAAAACTGTTTTTT. Translating gives CASSPTGTGKEKLFF.

This clonotype was observed many times. The chain has TRBV7-2 and TRBJ2-2; 7 bases match TRBD1. CDR1 and CDR2 from the germline V gene are SGHTA and FQGNSA. V trimming: 3 bases; J trimming: 0 bases; junction bases outside the gene matches: 4. This CDR3 is built from 16 residues. The CDR3 nucleotides are TGTGCCAGCAGCTTCTATCAGGGGGCGAACACCGGGGAGCTGTTTTTT. This codes for CASSFYQGANTGELFF. The full variable domain, its missing parts supplied by reference TRBV7-2 and TRBJ2-2, is GAGVSQSPSNKVTEKGKDVELRCDPISGHTALYWYRQSLGQGLEFLIYFQGNSAPDKSGLPSDRFSAERTGGSVSTLTIQRTQQEDSAVYLCASSFYQGANTGELFFGEGSRLTVL.

This clonotype was picked up many times. This sequence joins TRBV12-3 or TRBV12-4 and TRBJ2-1; no definite D call. CDR3 length: 13 residues. Trimming took off 6 bases at V and 12 bases at J, with 18 bases between the two ends. CDR3 nucleotide sequence: TGTGCCAGCAGCCCCTTTTCCGGTTCCGCGCAGTTCTTC. As protein: CASSPFSGSAQFF.

Ten or more counts support this clonotype. The chain couples TRBV29-1 to TRBJ1-1; D not resolved. V lost 7 bases, J lost 4 bases, and 10 bases lay in between. Germline CDR1 reads SQVTM; CDR2 reads ANQGSEA. The CDR3 sequence is 11 residues long. The CDR3 protein is CSGVYITEAFF. CDR3 in DNA: TGCAGCGGGGTCTATATCACTGAAGCTTTCTTT.

This clonotype was seen ten or more times. The chain has TRBV10-3 and TRBJ2-2; no firm D call. The CDR3 extends over 12 amino acids. Germline-derived CDR1 and CDR2 are ENHRY and SYGVKD. V was clipped by 7 bases and J by 7 bases, with 10 bases between them. The CDR3 DNA sequence: TGTGCCATCAAAAACAGCATCGGGGAGCTGTTTTTT. Protein product: CAIKNSIGELFF.

This clonotype was observed many times. This chain uses TRBV6-5 with TRBJ2-3; tentative D call: TRBD1 (6 bases). CDR1 MNHEY and CDR2 SVGAGI come from the germline V gene. Trimming left V 9 bases short and J 2 bases short, with 15 bases between. This CDR3 spans 14 amino acids. This chain's CDR3 is CARGLGAYTDTQYF. CDR3 nucleotide sequence: TGTGCCAGGGGGTTGGGGGCGTACACAGATACGCAGTATTTT.

The rearrangement uses TRBV4-2 and TRBJ1-4; 7 nucleotides agree with TRBD1. This CDR3 region has 18 residues. Looked up from germline, CDR1 is LGHNA and CDR2 is YNFKEQ. V was pared by 0 bases and J by 8 bases, with 15 bases of the junction left unmatched. The CDR3 here is CASSQDPPDQGGWEKLFF. The CDR3 bases are TGTGCCAGCAGCCAAGATCCCCCGGACCAGGGGGGGTGGGAAAAACTGTTTTTT.

This clonotype has more than one count but fewer than ten. The V call is TRBV28, the J call TRBJ1-2; 9 bases align to TRBD1. This CDR3 is built from 14 residues. V dropped 6 bases and J dropped 7; count of bases not matched to a gene: 9. CDR1 MDHEN and CDR2 SYDVKM come from the germline V gene. The CDR3 DNA reads as TGTGCCAGCAGCCCTGGGACAGGGTCTGTTGGCTACACCTTC. Translation gives CASSPGTGSVGYTF.